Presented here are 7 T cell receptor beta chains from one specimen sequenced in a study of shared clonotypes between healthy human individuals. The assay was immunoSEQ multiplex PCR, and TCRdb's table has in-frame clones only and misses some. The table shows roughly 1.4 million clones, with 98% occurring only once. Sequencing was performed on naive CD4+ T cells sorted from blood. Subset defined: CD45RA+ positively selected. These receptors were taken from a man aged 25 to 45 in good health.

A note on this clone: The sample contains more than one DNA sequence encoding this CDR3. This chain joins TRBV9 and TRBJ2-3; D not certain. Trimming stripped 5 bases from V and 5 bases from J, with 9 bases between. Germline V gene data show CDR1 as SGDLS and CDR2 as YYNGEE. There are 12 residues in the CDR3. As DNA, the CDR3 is TGTGCCAGCAGAGACCTAGGAGATACGCAGTATTTT. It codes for CASRDLGDTQYF.

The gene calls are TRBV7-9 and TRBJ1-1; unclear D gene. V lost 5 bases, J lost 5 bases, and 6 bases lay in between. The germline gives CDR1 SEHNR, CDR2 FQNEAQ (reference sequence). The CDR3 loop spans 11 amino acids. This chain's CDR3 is CASSPDTEAFF. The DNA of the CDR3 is TGTGCCAGCAGCCCCGATACTGAAGCTTTCTTT.

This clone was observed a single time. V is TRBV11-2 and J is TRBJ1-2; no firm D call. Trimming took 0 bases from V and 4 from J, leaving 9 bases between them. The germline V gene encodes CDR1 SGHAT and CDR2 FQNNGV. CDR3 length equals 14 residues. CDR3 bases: TGTGCCAGCAGCTTAGATTCGATTATCTATGGCTACACCTTC. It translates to CASSLDSIIYGYTF.

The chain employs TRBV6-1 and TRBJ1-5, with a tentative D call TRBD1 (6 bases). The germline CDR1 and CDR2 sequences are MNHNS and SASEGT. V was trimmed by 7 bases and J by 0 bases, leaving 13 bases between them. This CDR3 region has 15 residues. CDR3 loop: CASNLQGISNQPQHF. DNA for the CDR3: TGTGCCAGCAACTTACAGGGAATTAGCAATCAGCCCCAGCATTTT.

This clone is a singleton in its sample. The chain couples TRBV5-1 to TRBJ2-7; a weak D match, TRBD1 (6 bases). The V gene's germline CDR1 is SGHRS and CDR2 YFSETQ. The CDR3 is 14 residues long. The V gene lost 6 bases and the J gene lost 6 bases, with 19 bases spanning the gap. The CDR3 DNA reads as TGCGCCAGCACCGAGGGGACAAGGGTAATCGAGCAGTACTTC. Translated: CASTEGTRVIEQYF.

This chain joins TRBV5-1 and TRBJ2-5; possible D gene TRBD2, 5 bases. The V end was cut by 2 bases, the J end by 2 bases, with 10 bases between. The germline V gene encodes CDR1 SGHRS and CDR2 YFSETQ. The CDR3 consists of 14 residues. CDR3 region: CASSFWRTQETQYF. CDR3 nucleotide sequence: TGCGCCAGCAGCTTTTGGCGGACTCAAGAGACCCAGTACTTC. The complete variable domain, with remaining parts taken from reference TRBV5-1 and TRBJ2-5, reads KAGVTQTPRYLIKTRGQQVTLSCSPISGHRSVSWYQQTPGQGLQFLFEYFSETQRNKGNFPGRFSGRQFSNSRSEMNVSTLELGDSALYLCASSFWRTQETQYFGPGTRLLVL.

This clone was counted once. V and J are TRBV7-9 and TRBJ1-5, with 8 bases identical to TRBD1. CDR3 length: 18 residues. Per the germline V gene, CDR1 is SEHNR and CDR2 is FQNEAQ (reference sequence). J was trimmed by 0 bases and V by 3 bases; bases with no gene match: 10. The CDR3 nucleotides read TGTGCCAGCAGCTTGACGGACAGGGATTTTAATAGCAATCAGCCCCAGCATTTT. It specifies CASSLTDRDFNSNQPQHF.